This is a list of T cell receptor beta chains from one sample in a study of cytomegalovirus exposure and HLA in healthy donors. Sequenced by immunoSEQ multiplex PCR; TCRdb stores in-frame clones only, minus some. The data show around 280,000 clones, approximately 90% seen once. Sequencing was performed on PBMCs. The receptors derive from a woman aged 18-30 years in good health and CMV-seronegative. The CDR3 runs from the conserved cysteine through the conserved F or W. Each record gives: clone size, D gene, J gene, V gene, CDR3 protein, CDR3 DNA. D genes are given only for firm matches. The listing skips clone size in some rows; elsewhere it reads once, few, many or a size class.

NA | NA | TRBJ2-7 | TRBV27 | CASSLSRPGFSPYEQYF | TGTGCCAGCAGTCTCTCCCGACCAGGCTTCAGCCCATACGAGCAGTACTTC
NA | TRBD2 | TRBJ2-7 | TRBV13 | CASSPGGAEAYEQYF | TGTGCCAGCAGCCCCGGGGGGGCGGAAGCCTACGAGCAGTACTTC
NA | NA | TRBJ2-7 | TRBV5-1 | CASSFSGPGYEQYF | TGCGCCAGCAGCTTTTCTGGCCCTGGCTACGAGCAGTACTTC
NA | NA | TRBJ1-1 | TRBV21-1 | CASSPPGDRGFANTEAFF | TGTGCCAGCAGCCCCCCCGGGGACAGAGGGTTCGCGAACACTGAAGCTTTCTTT
NA | NA | TRBJ1-3 | TRBV13 | CASSLRVISGNTIYF | TGTGCCAGCAGCTTACGGGTTATCTCTGGAAACACCATATATTTT
NA | TRBD1 | TRBJ2-7 | TRBV10-1 | CASSAGTGAPGGYEQYF | TGCGCCAGCAGTGCGGGGACAGGGGCCCCGGGAGGCTACGAGCAGTACTTC
NA | NA | TRBJ2-1 | TRBV10-3 | CAIAQGAPYNEQFF | TGTGCCATTGCTCAAGGGGCCCCCTACAATGAGCAGTTCTTC
NA | TRBD2 | TRBJ2-7 | TRBV19 | CASSPGLGGYEQYF | TGTGCCTCAAGTCCGGGACTAGGGGGCTACGAGCAGTACTTC
NA | NA | TRBJ2-2 | TRBV11-2 | CASSPLRTGELFF | TGTGCCAGCAGCCCACTCCGAACCGGGGAGCTGTTTTTT
NA | NA | TRBJ1-5 | TRBV5-6 | CASSFQGSNQPQHF | TGTGCCAGCAGCTTTCAGGGTTCCAATCAGCCCCAGCATTTT
NA | NA | TRBJ1-5 | TRBV2 | CASSADRTNQPQHF | TGTGCCAGCAGTGCCGACAGAACCAATCAGCCCCAGCATTTT
NA | TRBD2 | TRBJ2-4 | TRBV4-1 | CASSKEPAGPTNHIQYF | TGCGCCAGCAGTAAGGAGCCAGCGGGGCCAACGAACCACATTCAGTACTTC
NA | NA | TRBJ2-2 | TRBV14 | CASLPSQVGDTLNTGELFF | TGTGCCAGCCTCCCTTCGCAGGTTGGGGACACCTTAAACACCGGGGAGCTGTTTTTT
NA | NA | TRBJ2-1 | TRBV6-5 | CASSYSYFRIEQFF | TGTGCCAGCAGTTACTCGTATTTCAGGATAGAGCAGTTCTTC
once | TRBD2 | TRBJ2-1 | TRBV7-9 | CASRPLAGDPYNEQFF | TGTGCCAGCAGACCCCTAGCGGGCGATCCCTACAATGAGCAGTTCTTC
NA | NA | TRBJ1-6 | TRBV19 | CASRPASSYNSPLHF | TGTGCCAGTAGGCCTGCGAGCTCCTATAATTCACCCCTCCACTTT
NA | TRBD2 | TRBJ2-7 | TRBV7-9 | CASSLMGGTAYEQYF | TGTGCCAGCAGCTTAATGGGAGGGACGGCCTACGAGCAGTACTTC
NA | TRBD1 | TRBJ2-3 | TRBV6-1 | CASRGTARSTDTQYF | TGTGCCAGCAGAGGGACAGCCCGAAGCACAGATACGCAGTATTTT
NA | NA | TRBJ1-1 | TRBV27 | CASSLARNTEAFF | TGTGCCAGCAGTTTAGCCAGGAACACTGAAGCTTTCTTT
NA | NA | TRBJ2-2 | TRBV30 | CAWSVRRVKDGGELFF | TGTGCCTGGAGTGTACGGAGGGTAAAGGATGGCGGGGAGCTGTTTTTT
NA | NA | TRBJ1-1 | TRBV7-9 | CASSLEGLWAEAFF | TGTGCCAGCAGCTTAGAAGGACTTTGGGCTGAAGCTTTCTTT
NA | TRBD1 | TRBJ2-3 | TRBV5-1 | CASNRDRVKGTDTQYF | TGCGCCAGCAACCGGGACAGGGTGAAAGGCACAGATACGCAGTATTTT
once | NA | TRBJ1-5 | TRBV19 | CASSMVTRGSQPQHF | TGTGCCAGTAGTATGGTAACGAGGGGGTCCCAGCCCCAGCATTTT
NA | TRBD1 | TRBJ1-1 | TRBV5-1 | CASSLTGGYMNTEAFF | TGCGCCAGCAGCTTGACAGGGGGCTACATGAACACTGAAGCTTTCTTT
NA | TRBD2 | TRBJ2-7 | TRBV30 | CAWSRLAGAPSYEQYF | TGTGCCTGGAGTAGACTAGCGGGGGCCCCCTCCTACGAGCAGTACTTC
NA | NA | TRBJ2-1 | TRBV21-1 | CASDSYNEQFF | TGTGCCAGCGACAGCTACAATGAGCAGTTCTTC
NA | TRBD1 | TRBJ1-5 | TRBV15 | CATSQGGYQPQHF | TGTGCCACAAGCCAAGGGGGCTATCAGCCCCAGCATTTT
few | NA | TRBJ1-4 | TRBV5-8 | CASSLLQGVAEKLFF | TGTGCCAGCAGCTTGTTACAGGGCGTCGCGGAAAAACTGTTTTTT
once | TRBD1 | TRBJ2-7 | TRBV6-5 | CASSRGTGKDEQYF | TGTGCCAGCAGTCGGGGGACAGGGAAAGACGAGCAGTACTTC
NA | TRBD1 | TRBJ2-5 | TRBV9 | CASSHPKGQGEGETQYF | TGTGCCAGCAGCCACCCGAAAGGACAGGGCGAAGGAGAGACCCAGTACTTC
NA | NA | TRBJ2-7 | TRBV6-1 | CASSEGQVTYEQYF | TGTGCCAGCAGTGAAGGACAGGTAACCTACGAGCAGTACTTC
NA | TRBD2 | TRBJ2-1 | TRBV18 | CASSPFGGGNNEQFF | TGTGCCAGCTCACCCTTTGGGGGGGGGAACAATGAGCAGTTCTTC